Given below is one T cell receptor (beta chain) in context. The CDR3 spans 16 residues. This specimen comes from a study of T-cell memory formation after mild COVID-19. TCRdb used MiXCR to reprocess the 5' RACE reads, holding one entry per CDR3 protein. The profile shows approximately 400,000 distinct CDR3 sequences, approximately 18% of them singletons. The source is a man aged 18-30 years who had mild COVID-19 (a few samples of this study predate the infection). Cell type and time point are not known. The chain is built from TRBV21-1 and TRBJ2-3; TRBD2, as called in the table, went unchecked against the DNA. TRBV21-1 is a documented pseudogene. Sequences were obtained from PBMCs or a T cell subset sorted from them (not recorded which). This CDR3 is CASSKAQRGAWDTQYF. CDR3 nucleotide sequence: TGTGCCAGCAGCAAAGCGCAACGGGGAGCTTGGGATACGCAGTATTTT.